These 8 T cell receptor beta chains were sequenced from one sample in a study of cytomegalovirus exposure and HLA in healthy donors. Sequencing used immunoSEQ multiplex PCR; TCRdb keeps in-frame clones, though not all of them. The sample shows about 56,000 clones, over 85% of them seen only once. The source material was PBMCs. These receptors all stem from a woman younger than 30 in good health and CMV-seronegative.

The V gene is TRBV5-4, the J gene TRBJ1-2; TRBD1 might be the D (5 bases). CDR1 is SGHNT, CDR2 YYREEE, per germline (reference sequence). The CDR3 runs 14 residues. V lost 2 bases and J lost 4, with 12 bases in between. The CDR3 region has the DNA TGTGCCAGCAGCTTTGGGGGGACTGTCTATGGCTACACCTTC. This gives the protein CASSFGGTVYGYTF.

The J gene is TRBJ1-2, the V gene TRBV5-4; D unclear. This CDR3 is 12 amino acids long. Trimming left V 4 bases short and J 3 bases short, with 7 bases between. Germline V gives CDR1 SGHNT, CDR2 YYREEE (reference sequence). The CDR3: CASSGGYYGYTF. The DNA for the CDR3 is TGTGCCAGCAGCGGAGGTTACTATGGCTACACCTTC.

The chain uses TRBV19 and TRBJ1-2; 11 bases are shared with TRBD1. Trimming took 6 bases from V and 7 from J; bases not matched to a gene: 10. The germline CDR1 and CDR2 sequences are LNHDA and SQIVND (reference sequence). The CDR3 runs to 15 residues. The CDR3 coding sequence is TGTGCCAGTAGGAAAACGGGACAGGGGGGCGGTGGCTACACCTTC. Translating it yields CASRKTGQGGGGYTF.

This clone was seen only a few times. This chain links TRBV6-5 with TRBJ2-7; D is unclear. CDR1 is MNHEY and CDR2 is SVGAGI in the germline V gene. V lost 0 bases, J lost 5 bases, and 14 bases lay in between. This CDR3 region has 15 residues. The CDR3 reads CASSYSKLTAHEQYF. CDR3 nucleotide sequence: TGTGCCAGCAGTTACTCGAAATTAACAGCCCACGAGCAGTACTTC.

CDR3 nucleotides: TGTGCCAGCAGCTCCCAACGGACAGGGGGTTCCGGAAACACCATATATTTT. This sequence encodes CASSSQRTGGSGNTIYF. This chain joins TRBV7-2 and TRBJ1-3; 10 nucleotides line up with TRBD1. V shed 4 bases, J shed 4 bases, and the junction held 10 bases outside the gene matches. The CDR3 loop spans 17 amino acids. Looked up from germline, CDR1 is SGHTA and CDR2 is FQGNSA. The whole variable domain, filled in from reference TRBV7-2 and TRBJ1-3, reads GAGVSQSPSNKVTEKGKDVELRCDPISGHTALYWYRQSLGQGLEFLIYFQGNSAPDKSGLPSDRFSAERTGGSVSTLTIQRTQQEDSAVYLCASSSQRTGGSGNTIYFGEGSWLTVV.

This chain links TRBV9 with TRBJ2-7; possibly TRBD2 for D (5 bases). Germline V gene data show CDR1 as SGDLS and CDR2 as YYNGEE. The CDR3 runs 15 residues. Between the trimmed V and J ends, which lost 4 bases and 2 bases, there was a span of 16 bases. CDR3 protein: CASSPTAGLPYEQYF. The CDR3 region has the DNA TGTGCCAGCAGCCCGACTGCGGGCCTTCCCTACGAGCAGTACTTC.

The chain joins TRBV5-6 to TRBJ1-2, with 10 bases lining up with TRBD1. The J segment lost 4 bases and the V segment lost 5 bases, leaving 11 bases of the junction unmatched. The CDR3 loop spans 16 amino acids. Germline V gene lookup returns CDR1 SGHDT and CDR2 YYEEEE. CDR3 nucleotide sequence: TGTGCCAGCAGTTTCGCGCCGACAGGGGGCGCCTATGGCTACACCTTC. Its translation: CASSFAPTGGAYGYTF.

The chain employs TRBV30 and TRBJ2-3; TRBD1 matches 11 bases. The CDR3 has 14 amino acids. The germline gives CDR1 GTSNPN, CDR2 SVGIG (reference sequence). J was trimmed by 4 bases and V by 3 bases; bases with no gene match: 3. The CDR3 DNA sequence: TGTGCCTGGAGGGGACAGGGGGATGCAGATACGCAGTATTTT. This translates into CAWRGQGDADTQYF.